This TCR beta chain derives from a study of chemoradiotherapy in HPV16-positive cancers. Study-level information: Candidate HPV-specific T-cell clones and common TCR motifs came from functional assays in a couple of HPV16-positive patients. Study-level points and caveats: Non-HPV-specific T cells did not expand in tumors during treatment, whereas candidate HPV-specific clones and E7-related motifs did. In HPV16-positive patients, HPV-responsive T-cell expansion tracked better recurrence-free survival.

Trimming at V came to 5 bases and at J to 4 bases, leaving 11 bases not matched to a gene. The CDR3 runs to 16 residues. Looked up from germline, CDR1 is MNHEY and CDR2 is SMNVEV (reference sequence). In its sample, this clone was seen a few times. Its antigen is not known. TCRdb's table, derived via immunoSEQ multiplex PCR, lists solely in-frame clones and lacks some. Here the sample spans approximately 3,000 clones, 70% to 80% being singletons. Collection of the sample occurred from a patient who underwent chemoradiotherapy. The receptor comes from a human donor with HPV-associated anogenital cancer. This chain connects TRBV27 to TRBJ2-3, with TRBD1 matching 8 bases. This chain's CDR3 is CASSPLPTGVADTQYF. CDR3 DNA: TGTGCCAGCAGTCCGCTCCCGACAGGGGTGGCAGATACGCAGTATTTT.